This T cell receptor (beta chain) was retrieved from a study of blood T cell repertoires in COVID-19. Study-level background: The United States, Italy and Spain provided the acute and convalescent COVID-19 samples.

The CDR3 length is 11 residues. V lost 7 bases and J lost 11; bases outside the gene matches: 8. Germline assignment: CDR1 GTSNPN and CDR2 SVGIG (reference sequence). Assay: immunoSEQ multiplex PCR; the TCRdb copy retains only in-frame clones and omits some. The sample carries under 300,000 clones, under 90% recorded once. The TCR was taken from a woman in her forties or fifties who had recovered from COVID-19. The chain is built from TRBV30 and TRBJ2-3; 8 nucleotides match TRBD2. Sequencing was performed on peripheral blood. The CDR3 region is CAFRIGGVQYF. As DNA, the CDR3 is TGTGCCTTCCGAATCGGGGGGGTGCAGTATTTT.